This TCR beta chain was identified during a study of blood T cell repertoires in COVID-19. Germline V gene sequence: CDR1 SGHRS, CDR2 YFSETQ. The CDR3 runs to 16 residues. The V segment lost 0 bases and the J segment 4 bases; nucleotides outside the gene matches: 5. Libraries were prepared by immunoSEQ multiplex PCR; TCRdb keeps only in-frame clonotypes and omits some of them. Among about 260,000 clones listed, about nine tenths were seen once. Sequencing was carried out using PBMCs or T cells enriched from blood (not recorded which). The receptor comes from a man between 50 and 59 years old who had been exposed to COVID-19. The V call is TRBV5-1, the J call TRBJ1-2, with 11 bases identical to TRBD1. The CDR3 nucleotides read TGCGCCAGCAGCTTGGGGACAGGGGGCTCGGGCTATGGCTACACCTTC. Translation gives CASSLGTGGSGYGYTF.